This T cell receptor (beta chain) was found in a study of blood T cell repertoires in COVID-19. About the research overall: The United States, Italy and Spain supplied acute and convalescent COVID-19 samples. PBMCs, B-cell-depleted T cells, or T cells provided the cDNA or gDNA that made up the material.

Per the germline V gene, CDR1 is SGHVS and CDR2 is FQNEAQ. Deletions cut 5 bases from V and 5 bases from J, with 9 bases between. The CDR3 has 12 amino acids. Methods used by the authors: Nucleated cell counts were estimated from reference gene primer amplification. Measured with immunoSEQ multiplex PCR; TCRdb has only the in-frame clones, and not every one. Clone size and the V and J calls come from that table; the DNA yielded D and trimming. The data contain 30,000 or so clones, 90% of them singletons. Only one count was recorded for this clone. This sequence was found in a man aged 55-75 years with active COVID-19. The chain uses TRBV7-8 and TRBJ1-2; no firm D call. Sequences were obtained from peripheral blood. CDR3 DNA sequence: TGTGCCAGCAGCCCTGAGAGGTATGGCTACACCTTC. Translating it yields CASSPERYGYTF.